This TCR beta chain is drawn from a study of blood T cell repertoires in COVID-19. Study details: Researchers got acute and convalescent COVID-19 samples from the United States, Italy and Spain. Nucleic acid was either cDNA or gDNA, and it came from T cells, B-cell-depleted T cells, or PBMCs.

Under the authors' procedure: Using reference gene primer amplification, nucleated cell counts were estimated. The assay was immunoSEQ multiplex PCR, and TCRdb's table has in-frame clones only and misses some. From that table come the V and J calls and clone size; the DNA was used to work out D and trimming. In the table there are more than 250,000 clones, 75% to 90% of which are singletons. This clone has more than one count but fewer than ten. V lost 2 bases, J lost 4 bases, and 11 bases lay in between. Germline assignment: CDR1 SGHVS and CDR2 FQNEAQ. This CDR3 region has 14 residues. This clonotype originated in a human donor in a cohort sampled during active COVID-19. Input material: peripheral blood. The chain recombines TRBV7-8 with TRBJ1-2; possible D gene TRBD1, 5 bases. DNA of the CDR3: TGTGCCAGCAGCTTAAGGGAGGGGTCCTATGGCTACACCTTC. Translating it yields CASSLREGSYGYTF.